This T cell receptor beta chain was retrieved from a study of T cells in Graves' hyperthyroidism and ophthalmopathy (dated by TCRdb to about 2019). In terms of the full investigation: Peripheral blood samples were taken at the time of initial diagnosis, prior to any treatment. The 95 to 100 discovery patients were randomly divided into training and test sets at a 7:3 ratio. Prospective prediction of ophthalmopathy was tested in an independent validation cohort of about 19 hyperthyroidism patients and approximately 17 patients who later progressed to ophthalmopathy. After sampling, hyperthyroidism patients received methimazole starting at 30 mg daily, and ophthalmopathy patients received high-dose intravenous methylprednisolone. The paper reports TCR Vbeta CDR3 sequencing of over 120 peripheral blood samples: some 44 ophthalmopathy, fewer than 85 hyperthyroidism and 17 progressor patients. Thyroid tissue and blood T-cell repertoires from several Graves' hyperthyroidism patients were also compared in the study. A discovery cohort of roughly 96 patients, 43 with Graves' ophthalmopathy and under 60 with stable Graves' hyperthyroidism, was used to find distinguishing TCR V-J signatures. What the work shows at the level of the full study, not this receptor alone: No statistical method was used to fix the sample size in advance, and group allocation was not hidden from the investigators. Blood samples also contained most of the expanded thyroid clonotypes (frequency above 0.001), which suggests that blood repertoires may reflect thyroid immune responses. In validation, the model predicted progression to ophthalmopathy a median of roughly 6.2 months before onset, with roughly 70% sensitivity and roughly 77% specificity. A model built on a 13 V-J signature distinguished ophthalmopathy from stable hyperthyroidism, reaching 87.88% sensitivity and around 81% specificity in cross-validation and 80%/75% in testing.

This clonotype was counted at least ten times. Its binding antigen is unknown. Per-base quality was not reported, and no clone a single base away is much larger than it. Amplification of TCR beta CDR3 regions was carried out from RNA transcripts. A first-round RT-PCR of the TCR CDR3 used the HTBI primer set with the Qiagen OneStep RT-PCR kit. The libraries were constructed in a second round of multiplex PCR and then size-selected and purified. The libraries were sequenced on an Illumina HiSeq2000 using paired-end 100 bp reads. The study's processing was this. Raw data were processed with SOAPnuke, discarding reads with adapters, uncalled bases, mean Phred below 15, or no exact constant-primer or identifier match. COPE v1.2.5 was used to merge the high-quality paired reads, and each unique nucleotide sequence was defined as a clonotype. MiTCR v1.1 was used to align the clonotypes against IMGT TRBV, TRBD and TRBJ reference segments. Only V-J combinations with frequency above 0.0001, covering 99% to 99.2% of repertoires, were analysed. The TCS score was defined as F50 (clonal expansion) divided by E x V (chaos), with BLOSUM62-based TCRdist calculated between CDR3 peptides within each V-J. Welch's t-statistics and random forest reduced fewer than 600 V-J features to about 12, which were used in a naive Bayes classifier (R e1071). TCRdb redid the processing of the public reads, applying fastp at Q25 and MiXCR, and retained in-frame beta chains. CDR3 protein duplicates are merged, each entry listing the most common genes and DNA. In this record, the V and J calls reflect TCRdb's handling and not the investigators' own analysis. In all, the sample holds over 650,000 distinct CDR3 sequences, and about 16% of those were seen once. Approximately 8% of the sample rests with the top ten.

Stable Graves' hyperthyroidism was defined as the absence of progression to ophthalmopathy over 18 months of follow-up. Hyperthyroidism patients were newly diagnosed, with disease duration under 2 months, and aged 18 to 65 years. Exclusion was applied to patients with uncontrolled infections, other autoimmune diseases, pregnancy or lactation. Diagnoses were established on the basis of clinical symptoms, serum thyroxine and TRAb, thyroid ultrasound, and orbital computed tomography. PBMCs were separated from roughly 10 ml of fresh peripheral blood using Ficoll-Paque density gradient centrifugation. Total RNA was extracted with Trizol reagent, and quality was checked on an Agilent 2100 Bioanalyzer. Sequencing was carried out using blood. The source is a man younger than 35 with Graves' hyperthyroidism.

CDR3 protein: CASSLDRTSGLGEQFF. The DNA sequence is as follows: TGTGCCAGCAGCTTAGACCGGACTAGCGGTCTCGGTGAGCAGTTCTTC. The rearranged chain carries TRBV11-2 and TRBJ2-1; 10 bases in between match TRBD2. Here V drops 0 bases and J drops 9 bases, and the junction holds 8 bases not matched to any gene. Spanning cysteine to phenylalanine, the CDR3 consists of 16 amino acids. Kept here is only the CDR3 DNA, which spans 48 bases and is read in frame from base 1. From a lookup of the germline V gene, CDR1 and CDR2 are SGHAT and FQNNGV.